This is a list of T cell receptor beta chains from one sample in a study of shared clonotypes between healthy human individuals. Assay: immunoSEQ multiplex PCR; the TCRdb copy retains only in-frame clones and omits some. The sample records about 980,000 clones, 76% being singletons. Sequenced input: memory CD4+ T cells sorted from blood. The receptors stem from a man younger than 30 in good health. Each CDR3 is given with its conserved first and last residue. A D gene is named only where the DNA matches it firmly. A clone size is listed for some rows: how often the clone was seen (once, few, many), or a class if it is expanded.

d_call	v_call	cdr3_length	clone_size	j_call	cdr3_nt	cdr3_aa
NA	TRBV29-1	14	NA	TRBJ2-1	TGCAGCTCCGGGATATTAAGCTCCTACAATGAGCAGTTCTTC	CSSGILSSYNEQFF
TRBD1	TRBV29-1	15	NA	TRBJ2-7	TGCAGCGCGCTTGGCTTTCGGGACAGGGGAGAGGGGCAGTACTTC	CSALGFRDRGEGQYF
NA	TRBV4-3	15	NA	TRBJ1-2	TGCGCCAGCAGCCAAGGGCTGACGGTAAACTATGGCTACACCTTC	CASSQGLTVNYGYTF
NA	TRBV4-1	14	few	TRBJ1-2	TGCGCCAGCAGCCAAGACCAGGGGAACTATGGCTACACCTTC	CASSQDQGNYGYTF
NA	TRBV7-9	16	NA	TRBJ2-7	TGTGCCAGCAGCGAAACGGGCGGGATAGTCCCCCTCGAGCAGTACTTC	CASSETGGIVPLEQYF
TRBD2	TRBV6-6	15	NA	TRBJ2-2	TGTGCCAGCAGGAACGGGGGACTAGCAACCGGGGAGCTGTTTTTT	CASRNGGLATGELFF
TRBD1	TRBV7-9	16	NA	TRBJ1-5	TGTGCCAGCAGCTTATCAGGACAGGGGAAACATCAGCCCCAGCATTTT	CASSLSGQGKHQPQHF
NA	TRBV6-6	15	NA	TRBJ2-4	TGTGCCAGCAGCGAAGGGCGAACAGCCAAAAACATTCAGTACTTC	CASSEGRTAKNIQYF
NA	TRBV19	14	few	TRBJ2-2	TGTGCCAGTAGTCTCCTCGGGAACACCGGGGAGCTGTTTTTT	CASSLLGNTGELFF
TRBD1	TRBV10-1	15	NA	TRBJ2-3	TGCGCCAGCAGCTCGGGACAGGGTGACACAGATACGCAGTATTTT	CASSSGQGDTDTQYF
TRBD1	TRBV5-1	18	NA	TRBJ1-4	TGCGCCAGCAGATTCGGACAGGTTCGTTCGGGACACAATGAAAAACTGTTTTTT	CASRFGQVRSGHNEKLFF
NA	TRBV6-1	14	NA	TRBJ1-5	TGTGCCAGCTGGGGGGGATTTAGCAATCAGCCCCAGCATTTT	CASWGGFSNQPQHF
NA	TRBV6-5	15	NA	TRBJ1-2	TGTGCCAGCAGTAGAGCCGGGGGTGCGCTCTATGGCTACACCTTC	CASSRAGGALYGYTF
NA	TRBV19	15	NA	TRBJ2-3	TGTGCCAGTAGTATAGTAGGCCCGCGCACAGATACGCAGTATTTT	CASSIVGPRTDTQYF
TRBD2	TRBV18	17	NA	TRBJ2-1	TGTGCCAGCTCACCGGGAGGTCTCGGGAGGGGCCACAATGAGCAGTTCTTC	CASSPGGLGRGHNEQFF
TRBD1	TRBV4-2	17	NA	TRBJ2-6	TGTGCCAGCAGCCAAGGACAGGGGGCGGCTGGGGCCAACGTCCTGACTTTC	CASSQGQGAAGANVLTF
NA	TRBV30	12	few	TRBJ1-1	TGTGCCTGGAGCCCCGGGACCCCCGGGGCTTTCTTT	CAWSPGTPGAFF
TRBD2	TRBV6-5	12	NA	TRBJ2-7	TGTGCCAGCGGGAGGGCGGAATACGAGCAGTACTTC	CASGRAEYEQYF
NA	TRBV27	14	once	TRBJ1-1	TGTGCCAGCAGTTCCGGACTGACGAACACTGAAGCTTTCTTT	CASSSGLTNTEAFF
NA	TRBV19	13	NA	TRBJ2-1	TGTGCCAGTCAGACCCATACCCGCAATGAGCAGTTCTTC	CASQTHTRNEQFF
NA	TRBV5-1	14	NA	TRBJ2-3	TGCGCCAGCAGCTTGGGTATTAGCATTGATACGCAGTATTTT	CASSLGISIDTQYF
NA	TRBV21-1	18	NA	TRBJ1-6	TGTGCCAGCAGCAGAAGGGGGCATTATAGCTCCTATAATTCACCCCTCCACTTT	CASSRRGHYSSYNSPLHF
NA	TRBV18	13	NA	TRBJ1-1	TGTGCCAGCTCACAACAGGGTAGCTCTGAAGCTTTCTTT	CASSQQGSSEAFF
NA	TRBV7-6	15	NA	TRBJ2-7	TGTGCCAGCAGCTTAGTTCTGGGGCCGCCCTACGAGCAGTACTTC	CASSLVLGPPYEQYF
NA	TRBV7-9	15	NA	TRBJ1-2	TGTGCCAGCAGCTCCCGGACACTACTTAACTATGGCTACACCTTC	CASSSRTLLNYGYTF
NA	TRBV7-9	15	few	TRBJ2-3	TGTGCCAGCAGCTTAGGGAACCCTAGCACAGATACGCAGTATTTT	CASSLGNPSTDTQYF
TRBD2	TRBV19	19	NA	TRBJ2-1	TGTGCCAGTACCCCCCGGGCTAGCGGGGGGCAAAGCTCCTACAATGAGCAGTTCTTC	CASTPRASGGQSSYNEQFF
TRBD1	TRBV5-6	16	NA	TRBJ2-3	TGTGCCAGCAGCGGGGGGACAGGAAGAAACACAGATACGCAGTATTTT	CASSGGTGRNTDTQYF
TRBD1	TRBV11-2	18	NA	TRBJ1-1	TGTGCCAGCAGCTTAAGAAGGACAGGGGGCACGGGGAACACTGAAGCTTTCTTT	CASSLRRTGGTGNTEAFF
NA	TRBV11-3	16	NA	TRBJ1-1	TGTGCCAGCAGCTTAGGGTTGCGGGGCGCGAACACTGAAGCTTTCTTT	CASSLGLRGANTEAFF
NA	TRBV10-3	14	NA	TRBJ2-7	TGTGCCATCAGTGGCCGGGTCAGCTCCTACGAGCAGTACTTC	CAISGRVSSYEQYF
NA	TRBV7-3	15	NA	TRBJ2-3	TGTGCCAGCAGCTTAGACAGGTCTGGGACAGATACGCAGTATTTT	CASSLDRSGTDTQYF
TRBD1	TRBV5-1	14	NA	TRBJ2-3	TGCGCCAGCAGCTTGAACAGGGGAGAAGATACGCAGTATTTT	CASSLNRGEDTQYF
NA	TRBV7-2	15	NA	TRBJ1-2	TGTGCCAGCAGCTTAGTAGGGGGGCAGGGGAATGGCTACACCTTC	CASSLVGGQGNGYTF
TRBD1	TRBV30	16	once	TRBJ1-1	TGTGCCTGGAGTGTAGGTCGGGGGACAGGGGTCTCTGAAGCTTTCTTT	CAWSVGRGTGVSEAFF
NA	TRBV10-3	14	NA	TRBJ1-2	TGTGCCATCAGTGGGAACGGTAGGGAGTATGGCTACACCTTC	CAISGNGREYGYTF
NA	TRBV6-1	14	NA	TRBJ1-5	TGTGCCGTCCATCGCGTAGGGAACAATCAGCCCCAGCATTTT	CAVHRVGNNQPQHF
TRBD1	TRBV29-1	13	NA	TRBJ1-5	TGCAGCGTTCAGGGGGGGAACAATCAGCCCCAGCATTTT	CSVQGGNNQPQHF
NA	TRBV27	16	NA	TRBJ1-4	TGTGCCAGCAGTCTCGGGGGGAGAGCATCAAGTGGGAAACTGTTTTTT	CASSLGGRASSGKLFF
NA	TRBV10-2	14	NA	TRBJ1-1	TGCGCCAGCAGCCGCGGGGGGGGAACCACTGAAGCTTTCTTT	CASSRGGGTTEAFF
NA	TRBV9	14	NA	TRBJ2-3	TGTGCCAGCAGCCGGATCTCGGGCACAGATACGCAGTATTTT	CASSRISGTDTQYF
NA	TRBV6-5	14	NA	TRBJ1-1	TGTGCCAGCAGTCAAAAAGGACGGAACACTGAAGCTTTCTTT	CASSQKGRNTEAFF
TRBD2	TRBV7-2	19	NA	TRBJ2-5	TGTGCCAGCAGCATCTCCGGGACTAGCGGGGGGGCGGAATGGGAGACCCAGTACTTC	CASSISGTSGGAEWETQYF
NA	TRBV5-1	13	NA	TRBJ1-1	TGCGCCAGCAGCTTGATTCCGGACACTGAAGCTTTCTTT	CASSLIPDTEAFF
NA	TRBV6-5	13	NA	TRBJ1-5	TGTGCCAGCAGGCCAGGGGGCAATCAGCCCCAGCATTTT	CASRPGGNQPQHF
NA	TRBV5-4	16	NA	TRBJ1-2	TGTGCCAGCAGCGAAACCGCGCAGCCGGTCGGGGCTGGCTACACCTTC	CASSETAQPVGAGYTF
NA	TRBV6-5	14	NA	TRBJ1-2	TGTGCCAGCAGTTACTCGATTTCGTCCTATGGCTACACCTTC	CASSYSISSYGYTF
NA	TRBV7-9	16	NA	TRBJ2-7	TGTGCCAGCAGCTTAGTGTCCAGGGGAGGCACCTACGAGCAGTACTTC	CASSLVSRGGTYEQYF
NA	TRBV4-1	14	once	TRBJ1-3	TGCGCCAGCAGCCAGGGCAGCTCTGGAAACACCATATATTTT	CASSQGSSGNTIYF
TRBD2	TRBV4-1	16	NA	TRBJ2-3	TGCGCCAGCAGCCAGGTACCGGGACTAGCGCGAGATACGCAGTATTTT	CASSQVPGLARDTQYF
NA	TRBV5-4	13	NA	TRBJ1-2	TGTGCCAGCAGCTTGGCAGGGGCCACTGGCTACACCTTC	CASSLAGATGYTF
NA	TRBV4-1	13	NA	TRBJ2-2	TGCGCCAGCAGCCAGGCAGGGTCCGGGGAGCTGTTTTTT	CASSQAGSGELFF
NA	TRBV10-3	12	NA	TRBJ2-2	TGTGCCATCAGTGACCCTGACGGGGAGCTGTTTTTT	CAISDPDGELFF
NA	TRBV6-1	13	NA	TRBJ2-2	TGTGCCAGCAGAGTTAAAGCGGGCGGGGAGCTGTTTTTT	CASRVKAGGELFF
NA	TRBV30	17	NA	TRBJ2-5	TGTGCCTGGGGACGAAAAAACCCCGGACAGTCCCAAGAGACCCAGTACTTC	CAWGRKNPGQSQETQYF
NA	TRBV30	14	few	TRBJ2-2	TGTGCCTGGCGCGGCCTGGGGAACACCGGGGAGCTGTTTTTT	CAWRGLGNTGELFF
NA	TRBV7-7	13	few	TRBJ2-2	TGTGCTAGCAGCTTGAGCGATGCCGGGGAGCTGTTTTTT	CASSLSDAGELFF
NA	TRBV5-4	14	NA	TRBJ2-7	TGTGCCAGCAGCATCGACAGGAACTCCTACGAGCAGTACTTC	CASSIDRNSYEQYF
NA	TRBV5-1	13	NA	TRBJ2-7	TGCGCCAGCAGCGCGGACAACTCCTACGAGCAGTACTTC	CASSADNSYEQYF
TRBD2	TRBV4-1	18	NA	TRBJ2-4	TGCGCCAGCAGCCAAGTTGGCGGGGGGTCTGTAGCCAAAAACATTCAGTACTTC	CASSQVGGGSVAKNIQYF